This T cell receptor (beta chain) came from a study of follicular helper T cells after annual influenza vaccination (dated by TCRdb to about 2017). About the study as a whole: Blood was collected on days 0, 7 and 28 after each seasonal influenza vaccination. To look at recall of cTfh clones, some subjects were tracked through successive annual vaccinations covering the 2013-2014, 2014-2015 and 2015-2016 seasons. One week after vaccination, a second recruited cohort of 12 to 13 subjects (Table S1) displayed a similar ICOS+CD38+ cTfh response. Multi-year samples were available from six subjects, with four subjects covering two vaccination seasons and two subjects covering three seasons. Samples from 2013-2014 were cryopreserved, whereas samples from about 2015 were processed immediately after collection. Findings and caveats that apply to the study as a whole: ICOS+CD38+ cTfh clonality correlated with the frequency of that population, and its change correlated with the change in circulating plasmablast frequency. Day 7 ICOS+CD38+ clones were most often found later in ICOS-CD38- cTfh, suggesting that subset may serve as a memory reservoir. Productive TCRB sequences were recovered from only about 8.5-20% of analyzed cells, so rare clonotypes could not be sampled. Undersampling of the much larger non-cTfh compartments could not be excluded when assessing influenza clone enrichment. With successive annual vaccinations, a recurrent oligoclonal ICOS+CD38+ cTfh response was recalled, and this response contained tetramer and AIM influenza-specific clonotypes.

The CDR3, cysteine through phenylalanine, is 14 amino acids long. Just the 42-base CDR3 DNA is kept, in frame starting at base 1. The junction shows trimming of 3 bases on V and 7 bases on J, and the gene matches do not reach 7 bases of it. Per the germline V gene, LGHNA is the CDR1 and YNFKEQ is the CDR2. The label giving this sample's time point can be read as: 2015-2016 season, pre-vaccination. TCRB sequencing was used to follow sorted CD4 subsets from the blood of adults before and after they were given the seasonal inactivated influenza vaccine (Fluvarix). To be eligible, subjects had to be community-dwelling and could not have received an influenza vaccine during the previous 6 months. Exclusions included influenza vaccine contraindications, substance abuse, HIV/AIDS, active malignancy, immunomodulatory medication and active illness such as respiratory infection. At each time point, somewhere between about 40 and 100 mL of blood was taken. Either Ficoll-Paque PLUS or SepMate separation was used to isolate PBMC. As a non-Tfh comparison subset, CXCR5- memory CD4 T cells were sorted. Before DNA extraction, cell subsets were sorted from PBMC on a BD FACS Aria.

Of note for this clone: Which antigen it targets is not known. Nothing much larger sits one base from this clone, and base qualities are not available.

Library prep was done by the immunoSEQ multiplex PCR assay. Adaptive Biotechnologies handled the TCRB amplification, library preparation, sequencing and preliminary bioinformatics at Survey level resolution. In the paper's pipeline: In R, clonality was calculated as 1 minus the normalized Shannon entropy, and the Gini index was computed using the R package ineq. Overlap score was defined as the summed counts of shared sequences divided by the total counts of all sequences in both compared samples. Fisher's exact test, with an assumed theoretical repertoire of 10^7 TCRB sequences, was used to assess the significance of shared clonotypes. TCRdb holds this immuneACCESS table with in-frame rearrangements only. Some clones are missing; in checked studies, unresolved V genes explain under half, and the rest has no known cause. That table gives V, J and clone size, and the DNA gave D and trimming. The sample profile shows approximately 13,000 clones; roughly 80% of them were found once. The biggest ten clones account for 0.4% to 0.55% of the sample.

The rearrangement joined TRBV4-2 to TRBJ2-7, with 9 central nucleotides matching TRBD1. Source: CXCR5- memory CD4+ T cells sorted from blood, taken on the day of influenza vaccination. The cell subset or site label of this sample denotes: CXCR5- memory CD4 T cells. This TCR derives from an adult who received the influenza vaccine. CDR3 loop: CASSQSPGTGEQYF. The DNA sequence reads TGTGCCAGCAGCCAGTCTCCCGGGACAGGGGAGCAGTACTTC.